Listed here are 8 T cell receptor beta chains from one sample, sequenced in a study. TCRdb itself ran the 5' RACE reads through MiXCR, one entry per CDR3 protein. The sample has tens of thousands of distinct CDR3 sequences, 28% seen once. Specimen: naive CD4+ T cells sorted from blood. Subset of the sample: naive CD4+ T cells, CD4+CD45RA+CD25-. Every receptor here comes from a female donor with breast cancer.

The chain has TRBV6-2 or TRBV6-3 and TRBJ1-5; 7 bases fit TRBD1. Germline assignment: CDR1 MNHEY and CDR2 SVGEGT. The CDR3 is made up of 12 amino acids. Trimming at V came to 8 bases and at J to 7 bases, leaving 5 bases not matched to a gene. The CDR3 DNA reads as TGTGCCAGCCAGGGGGAAAACCAGCCCCAGCATTTT. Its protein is CASQGENQPQHF.

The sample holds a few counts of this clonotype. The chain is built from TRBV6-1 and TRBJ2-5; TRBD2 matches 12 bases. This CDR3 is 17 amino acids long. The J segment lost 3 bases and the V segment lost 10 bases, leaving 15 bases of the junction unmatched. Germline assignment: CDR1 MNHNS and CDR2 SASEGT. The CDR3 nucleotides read TGTGCCACCAAGCGACTAGCGGGAGCTCTTGGGGAAGAGACCCAGTACTTC. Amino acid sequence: CATKRLAGALGEETQYF.

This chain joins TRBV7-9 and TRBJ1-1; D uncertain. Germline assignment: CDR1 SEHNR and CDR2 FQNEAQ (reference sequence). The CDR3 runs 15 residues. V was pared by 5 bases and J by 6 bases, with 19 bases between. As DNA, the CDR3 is TGTGCCAGCAGCCCTTACGAGGTTTCCCTTCCTGAAGCTTTCTTT. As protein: CASSPYEVSLPEAFF.

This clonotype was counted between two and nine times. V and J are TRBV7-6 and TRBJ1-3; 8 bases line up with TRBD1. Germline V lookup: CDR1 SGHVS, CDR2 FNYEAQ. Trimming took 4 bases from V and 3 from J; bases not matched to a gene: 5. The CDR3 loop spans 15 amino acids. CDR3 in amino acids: CASSSDRGNGNTIYF. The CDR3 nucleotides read TGTGCCAGCAGCTCAGACAGGGGTAATGGAAACACCATATATTTT. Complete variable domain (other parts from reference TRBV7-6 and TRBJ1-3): GAGVSQSPRYKVTKRGQDVALRCDPISGHVSLYWYRQALGQGPEFLTYFNYEAQQDKSGLPNDRFSAERPEGSISTLTIQRTEQRDSAMYRCASSSDRGNGNTIYFGEGSWLTVV.

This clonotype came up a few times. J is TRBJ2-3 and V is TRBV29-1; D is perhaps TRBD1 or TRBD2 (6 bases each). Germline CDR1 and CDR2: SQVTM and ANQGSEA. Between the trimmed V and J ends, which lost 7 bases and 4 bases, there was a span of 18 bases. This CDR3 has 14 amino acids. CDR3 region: CSAREGGWSDTQYF. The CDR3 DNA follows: TGCAGCGCTCGTGAGGGGGGTTGGTCAGATACGCAGTATTTT.

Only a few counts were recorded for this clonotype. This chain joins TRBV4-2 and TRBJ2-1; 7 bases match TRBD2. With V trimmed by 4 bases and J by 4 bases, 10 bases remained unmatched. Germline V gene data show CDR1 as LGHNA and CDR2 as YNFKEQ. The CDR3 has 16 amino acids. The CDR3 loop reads CASSRSLAENYNEQFF. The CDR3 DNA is TGTGCCAGCAGCCGGAGCCTAGCGGAAAATTACAATGAGCAGTTCTTC.

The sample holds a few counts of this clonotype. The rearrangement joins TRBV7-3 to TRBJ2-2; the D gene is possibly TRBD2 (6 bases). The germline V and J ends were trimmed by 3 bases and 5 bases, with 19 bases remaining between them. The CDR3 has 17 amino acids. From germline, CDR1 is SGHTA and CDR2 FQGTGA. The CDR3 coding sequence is TGTGCCAGCAGCTTCCCTGAGGCACTCGCGGGAACCGGGGAGCTGTTTTTT. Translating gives CASSFPEALAGTGELFF.

This CDR3 reads CATSDFRMNTEAFF. CDR3 DNA sequence: TGTGCCACCAGTGATTTTCGGATGAACACTGAAGCTTTCTTT. This chain joins TRBV24-1 and TRBJ1-1; unclear D gene. CDR1 KGHDR and CDR2 SFDVKD come from the germline V gene. V shed 1 base and J shed 0 bases, with 5 bases lying between them. This CDR3 is 14 amino acids long.